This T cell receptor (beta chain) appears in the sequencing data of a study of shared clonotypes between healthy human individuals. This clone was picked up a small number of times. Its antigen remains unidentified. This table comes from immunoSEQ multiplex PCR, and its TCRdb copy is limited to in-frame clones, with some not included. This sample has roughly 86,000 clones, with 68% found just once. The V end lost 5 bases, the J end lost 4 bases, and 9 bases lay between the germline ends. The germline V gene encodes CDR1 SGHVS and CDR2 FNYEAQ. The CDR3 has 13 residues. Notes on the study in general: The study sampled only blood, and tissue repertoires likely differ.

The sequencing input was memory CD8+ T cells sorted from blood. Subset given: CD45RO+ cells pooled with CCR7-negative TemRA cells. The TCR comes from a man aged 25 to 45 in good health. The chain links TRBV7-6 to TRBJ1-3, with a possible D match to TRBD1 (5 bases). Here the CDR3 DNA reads TGTGCCAGCAGCCCAGGGTTCGGAAACACCATATATTTT. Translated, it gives CASSPGFGNTIYF.